This is a list of T cell receptor beta chains from one sample in a study of blood T cells in healthy people across ages. TCRdb reanalysed the 5' RACE reads using MiXCR and keeps one entry per CDR3 protein. The table includes 1.4 million or so distinct CDR3 sequences, 35% to 45% detected once. The sequencing input was blood. The receptors shown here come from a woman aged 18-35 years in good health. The CDR3 runs from the conserved cysteine through the conserved F or W. Each record gives: CDR3 protein, CDR3 DNA, D gene, V gene, clone size, J gene. D genes are given only for firm matches. Some rows mark clone size as missing; the rest say once, few, many or name a class of expanded clone.

CDR3: CASSGEVSETQYF
DNA: TGCGCCAGCAGCGGGGAGGTTTCGGAGACCCAGTACTTC
D: .
V: TRBV5-1
size: .
J: TRBJ2-5

CDR3: CSARERLARSYNEQFF
DNA: TGCAGTGCTAGAGAGAGACTAGCGCGCTCCTACAATGAGCAGTTCTTC
D: TRBD2
V: TRBV20-1
size: .
J: TRBJ2-1

CDR3: CASSLNPPLGQETLYF
DNA: TGTGCCAGCAGCTTAAATCCTCCCCTGGGACAAGAGACCCTGTACTTC
D: .
V: TRBV7-2
size: .
J: TRBJ2-5

CDR3: CASSVSGTGGRPYGYTF
DNA: TGTGCCAGCAGCGTATCCGGGACAGGGGGGAGGCCATATGGCTACACCTTC
D: TRBD1
V: TRBV9
size: few
J: TRBJ1-2

CDR3: CASSVAGHNEQFF
DNA: TGTGCCAGCAGCGTAGCCGGTCACAATGAGCAGTTCTTC
D: .
V: TRBV9
size: few
J: TRBJ2-1

CDR3: CASSATGYNEQFF
DNA: TGTGCCAGCAGCGCGACAGGGTACAATGAGCAGTTCTTC
D: TRBD1
V: TRBV7-9
size: many
J: TRBJ2-1

CDR3: CSVRRGLDLTQFF
DNA: TGCAGCGTTCGCAGGGGCTTAGATCTTACGCAGTTCTTC
D: .
V: TRBV29-1
size: .
J: TRBJ2-1

CDR3: CASSSPGLKNIQYF
DNA: TGTGCCAGCAGTTCCCCGGGACTCAAAAACATTCAGTACTTC
D: .
V: TRBV12-3/TRBV12-4
size: .
J: TRBJ2-4

CDR3: CSAVWNNEQFF
DNA: TGCAGTGCAGTCTGGAACAATGAGCAGTTCTTC
D: .
V: TRBV20-1
size: many
J: TRBJ2-1

CDR3: CASSPIRGGNIQYF
DNA: TGTGCCAGCAGTCCGATCCGGGGAGGCAACATTCAGTACTTC
D: .
V: TRBV12-3/TRBV12-4
size: few
J: TRBJ2-4